The next 20 T cell receptor beta chains were all read from a single sample in a study of PD-1 blockade in mismatch repair-deficient tumors (dated by TCRdb to 2016 to 2017). Libraries were built with the immunoSEQ multiplex PCR assay. TCRdb carries this immuneACCESS record with in-frame sequences only. Its versions omit some clonotypes, under half of them owing to an unresolved V gene in the studies checked, with the rest unexplained. The sample table holds roughly 130,000 clones, of which 88% were seen once. 10% to 15% of the sample is taken by the ten largest. Sequenced here: peripheral blood, sampled approximately 72 weeks after starting pembrolizumab. These receptors were collected from an adult with mismatch repair-deficient cancer.

This clone came up a few times. The chain is built from TRBV30 and TRBJ1-5; the match to TRBD1 covers 7 bases. This CDR3 region has 14 residues. With V trimmed by 0 bases and J by 7 bases, 6 bases remained unmatched. Looked up from germline, CDR1 is GTSNPN and CDR2 is SVGIG (reference sequence). CDR3 bases: TGTGCCTGGAGTGTCCGAGGGGGCGACCAGCCCCAGCATTTT. Translation gives CAWSVRGGDQPQHF.

The chain carries TRBV28 and TRBJ2-7; no firm D call. Germline V gene lookup returns CDR1 MDHEN and CDR2 SYDVKM. V lost 2 bases and J lost 4, with 6 bases in between. This CDR3 region has 12 residues. In DNA, the CDR3 is TGTGCCAGCAGTTTACTCCAGTACGAGCAGTACTTC. Translating it yields CASSLLQYEQYF. Full variable domain (rest looked up from reference TRBV28 and TRBJ2-7): DVKVTQSSRYLVKRTGEKVFLECVQDMDHENMFWYRQDPGLGLRLIYFSYDVKMKEKGDIPEGYSVSREKKERFSLILESASTNQTSMYLCASSLLQYEQYFGPGTRLTVT.

Only a few counts were recorded for this clone. The chain carries TRBV29-1 and TRBJ1-2; tentatively, D is TRBD1 (6 bases). Between the trimmed V and J ends, which lost 4 bases and 5 bases, there was a span of 14 bases. In germline, CDR1 is SQVTM, CDR2 ANQGSEA. The CDR3 has 13 residues. In DNA, the CDR3 is TGCAGCGTTGCGACTGGGGGGCAGTATGGCTACACCTTC. Residues: CSVATGGQYGYTF.

J is TRBJ1-1 and V is TRBV6-5, with no clear D. CDR1 is MNHEY and CDR2 is SVGAGI in the germline V gene. V lost 2 bases and J lost 0, with 7 bases in between. This CDR3 is 14 amino acids long. The DNA for the CDR3 is TGTGCCAGCAGTTACGGGCCTTTGAACACTGAAGCTTTCTTT. Its protein is CASSYGPLNTEAFF.

The chain has TRBV9 and TRBJ2-3, with D perhaps matching TRBD1 or TRBD2 (5 bases each). This CDR3 contains 15 residues. The germline V gene has CDR1 SGDLS and CDR2 YYNGEE. V gave up 0 bases and J gave up 0 bases, with 8 bases separating them. The CDR3 region is CASSVDGGSTDTQYF. Written as DNA, the CDR3 is TGTGCCAGCAGCGTAGATGGGGGAAGCACAGATACGCAGTATTTT.

The chain joins TRBV6-5 to TRBJ2-5; TRBD2 is a possible D gene (5 bases). This CDR3 region has 14 residues. Germline lookup yields CDR1 MNHEY and CDR2 SVGAGI. Trimming stripped 8 bases from V and 0 bases from J, with 13 bases between. CDR3 DNA: TGTGCCAGCGGAGGTTGGGGAAACCAAGAGACCCAGTACTTC. Translated, it gives CASGGWGNQETQYF.

The chain uses TRBV30 and TRBJ2-1; maybe TRBD2 (5 bases). Per germline, CDR1 GTSNPN and CDR2 SVGIG (reference sequence). With 1 base removed from V and 4 bases from J, the gap between germline ends came to 8 bases. The CDR3 has 13 amino acids. The CDR3 region is CAWSGGIYNEQFF. The CDR3 DNA follows: TGTGCCTGGAGTGGAGGGATTTACAATGAGCAGTTCTTC.

This chain uses TRBV28 with TRBJ2-5; 7 bases align to TRBD2. The V gene's germline CDR1 is MDHEN and CDR2 SYDVKM. J was trimmed by 4 bases and V by 2 bases; bases with no gene match: 10. This CDR3 contains 16 residues. CDR3 in amino acids: CASSLPETSPSETQYF. Written as DNA, the CDR3 is TGTGCCAGCAGTTTACCAGAGACTAGCCCGTCAGAGACCCAGTACTTC.

This clone has only one observation. The V and J genes are TRBV15 and TRBJ2-7; 7 bases agree with TRBD1. This CDR3 is built from 13 residues. Trimming took 8 bases from V and 2 from J; bases not matched to a gene: 6. Germline lookup yields CDR1 LNHNV and CDR2 YYDKDF (reference sequence). The DNA of the CDR3 is TGTGCCACCCTAGACAGGGAGCCCTACGAGCAGTACTTC. This translates into CATLDREPYEQYF.

The chain joins TRBV9 to TRBJ2-5; D gene uncertain. The germline V gene encodes CDR1 SGDLS and CDR2 YYNGEE. V was clipped by 0 bases and J by 5 bases, with 5 bases between them. The CDR3 runs to 12 residues. The CDR3 sequence is CASSVGGETQYF. The CDR3 DNA reads as TGTGCCAGCAGCGTAGGAGGCGAGACCCAGTACTTC.

V gene TRBV5-6 combines with J gene TRBJ1-1; tentatively, D is TRBD1 (6 bases). Deletions cut 3 bases from V and 8 bases from J, with 11 bases between. Germline assignment: CDR1 SGHDT and CDR2 YYEEEE. The CDR3 totals 12 residues. CDR3 in DNA: TGTGCCAGCAGCTCAGGGGATAGGGAAGCTTTCTTT. This encodes CASSSGDREAFF.

The chain is built from TRBV7-9 and TRBJ2-2; D ambiguous. Trimming took 0 bases from V and 9 from J, leaving 2 bases between them. Germline values: CDR1 SEHNR, CDR2 FQNEAQ (reference sequence). There are 11 residues in the CDR3. The CDR3 here is CASSLARELFF. CDR3 sequence (DNA): TGTGCCAGCAGCTTAGCCCGGGAGCTGTTTTTT.

The chain carries TRBV2 and TRBJ1-4; D call uncertain. The CDR3 is made up of 16 amino acids. Germline V CDR1 and CDR2: SNHLY, FYNNEI. V was trimmed by 2 bases and J by 8 bases, leaving 18 bases between them. The CDR3 DNA sequence: TGTGCCAGCAGTGAAATGGCTTCTACGGGATTCGAAAAACTGTTTTTT. Encoded protein: CASSEMASTGFEKLFF.

V gene TRBV27 combines with J gene TRBJ1-5; the D is unclear. Germline CDR1 is MNHEY and CDR2 is SMNVEV (reference sequence). The V end was cut by 5 bases, the J end by 2 bases, with 22 bases between. The CDR3 extends over 18 amino acids. CDR3: CASSPRPKGNDGNQPQHF. As DNA, the CDR3 is TGTGCCAGCAGTCCCCGCCCCAAAGGGAATGATGGCAATCAGCCCCAGCATTTT.

J is TRBJ1-4 and V is TRBV13; 9 nucleotides align to TRBD1. This CDR3 is built from 14 residues. CDR1 PRHDT and CDR2 FYEKMQ come from the germline V gene (reference sequence). The V gene end was trimmed by 4 bases and the J gene end by 9 bases; junction bases not matched to a gene: 6. The CDR3 here is CASSSRDREQKLFF. For the CDR3, the DNA is TGTGCCAGCAGCTCCCGGGACAGGGAGCAAAAACTGTTTTTT. Based on the CDR3 plus reference TRBV13 and TRBJ1-4, the full variable domain is AAGVIQSPRHLIKEKRETATLKCYPIPRHDTVYWYQQGPGQDPQFLISFYEKMQSDKGSIPDRFSAQQFSDYHSELNMSSLELGDSALYFCASSSRDREQKLFFGSGTQLSVL.

This chain joins TRBV10-2 and TRBJ2-2; 7 positions match TRBD1. This CDR3 spans 14 amino acids. V was pared by 6 bases and J by 5 bases, with 6 bases of the junction left unmatched. In germline, CDR1 is WSHSY, CDR2 SAAADI. The CDR3 reads CASRGQGVTGELFF. The CDR3 DNA is TGCGCCAGCAGAGGGCAGGGGGTTACCGGGGAGCTGTTTTTT.

The chain couples TRBV7-3 to TRBJ2-3; D may be TRBD1 (5 bases). The germline CDR1 and CDR2 sequences are SGHTA and FQGTGA. The V and J ends lost 4 bases and 4 bases respectively, with 9 bases between them. The CDR3 is made up of 13 amino acids. The CDR3 sequence: CASSSGSSDTQYF. CDR3 DNA: TGTGCCAGCAGCTCAGGGTCCTCAGATACGCAGTATTTT.

The chain carries TRBV19 and TRBJ2-3; 7 bases line up with TRBD1. The germline V gene encodes CDR1 LNHDA and CDR2 SQIVND (reference sequence). The CDR3 consists of 14 residues. Trimming at V came to 4 bases and at J to 4 bases, leaving 5 bases not matched to a gene. CDR3 sequence: CASSTQGRADTQYF. The CDR3 DNA is TGTGCCAGTAGTACACAGGGGCGTGCAGATACGCAGTATTTT.

The chain couples TRBV14 to TRBJ2-7; 10 bases map to TRBD1. Germline lookup yields CDR1 SGHDN and CDR2 FVKESK. J gave up 2 bases and V 4 bases, and 2 bases lay outside the gene matches. The CDR3 runs 14 residues. In DNA, the CDR3 is TGTGCCAGCAGCCGGGGACAGGGGCCCTACGAGCAGTACTTC. Encoded protein: CASSRGQGPYEQYF.

Notes on this clone: Other DNA sequences in the sample encode the same CDR3. The gene calls are TRBV9 and TRBJ2-3; 8 positions agree with TRBD1. V trimming: 3 bases; J trimming: 1 base; junction bases outside the gene matches: 1. This CDR3 has 14 amino acids. Germline V gene lookup returns CDR1 SGDLS and CDR2 YYNGEE. The CDR3 here is CASSADRGTDTQYF. Here the CDR3 DNA reads TGTGCCAGCAGCGCGGACAGGGGCACAGATACGCAGTATTTT. Full variable domain (missing parts from reference TRBV9 and TRBJ2-3): DSGVTQTPKHLITATGQRVTLRCSPRSGDLSVYWYQQSLDQGLQFLIQYYNGEERAKGNILERFSAQQFPDLHSELNLSSLELGDSALYFCASSADRGTDTQYFGPGTRLTVL.